A single sample is the source of the 25 T cell receptor beta chains below, sequenced in a study of CD8 T cells in ankylosing spondylitis listed by TCRdb under 2017. The library was generated by 5' RACE. Sequenced on an Illumina HiSeq 2500. Using fastp at Q25 and MiXCR, TCRdb reprocessed the public reads and kept productive beta chains. Rows with one shared CDR3 protein collapse into an entry with the most common genes and DNA. This sample is represented by a few hundred thousand distinct CDR3 sequences; about 20% of them were singletons. Of the sample, less than 9% is held by the ten largest clones. Sequenced input: blood, either unsorted or a sorted T cell fraction (not recorded which). The source of these receptors is a male donor with ankylosing spondylitis or in good health (not recorded which).

This clonotype was counted between two and nine times. V usage is TRBV20-1 and J usage is TRBJ1-1, with D possibly TRBD1 on 6 matching bases. The length of the CDR3 is 15 residues. CDR1 DFQATT and CDR2 SNEGSKA come from the germline V gene (reference sequence). The germline V and J ends were trimmed by 1 base and 5 bases, with 17 bases remaining between them. CDR3 coding DNA: TGCAGTGCTAGAGGGGGGTCAGGGGATGGGACTGAAGCTTTCTTT. This sequence encodes CSARGGSGDGTEAFF.

V gene TRBV14 combines with J gene TRBJ2-2; D unclear. Germline V gene data show CDR1 as SGHDN and CDR2 as FVKESK. The V gene lost 0 bases and the J gene lost 4 bases, with 9 bases spanning the gap. This CDR3 spans 15 amino acids. Here the CDR3 DNA reads TGTGCCAGCAGCCAAGATATTTCCGCCACCGGGGAGCTGTTTTTT. Residues: CASSQDISATGELFF.

With regard to this clonotype: This could be a read error, since a much larger clone is one nucleotide away. The V call is TRBV9, the J call TRBJ2-5, with 8 bases fitting TRBD2. The CDR3 sequence is 16 residues long. V dropped 3 bases and J dropped 5; count of bases not matched to a gene: 12. Looked up from germline, CDR1 is SGDLS and CDR2 is YYNGEE. The CDR3 spells CASSERLSGGRETQYF. CDR3 DNA sequence: TGTGCCAGCAGCGAACGACTATCGGGGGGGCGGGAGACCCAGTACTTC.

This clonotype was observed a handful of times. CDR3 sequence (DNA): TGCAGTGCTAGAGGGACAGGGAACACCGGGGAGCTGTTTTTT. This translates into CSARGTGNTGELFF. This chain connects TRBV20-1 to TRBJ2-2; TRBD1 matches at 7 bases. The CDR3 consists of 14 residues. Germline CDR1 is DFQATT and CDR2 is SNEGSKA (reference sequence). Losses at the gene ends were 1 base for V and 1 base for J; bases not matched to a gene: 0.

This clonotype was seen only once. This may stem from a read error, because a much larger clone lies one nucleotide away. The chain employs TRBV20-1 and TRBJ1-2; D may be TRBD1 (5 bases). The germline CDR1 and CDR2 sequences are DFQATT and SNEGSKA (reference sequence). This CDR3 region has 15 residues. DNA for the CDR3: TGCAGTGCTAGAGTCCCAGGGCCCGCTAACTATGGCGACACCTTC. It encodes CSARVPGPANYGDTF.

This clonotype has ten or more counts. The chain joins TRBV4-2 to TRBJ2-2; 7 bases are a match to TRBD1. The CDR3 spans 15 residues. Germline CDR1 reads LGHNA; CDR2 reads YNFKEQ. The trim removed 6 bases at V and 2 bases at J, leaving 6 bases unmatched. CDR3 coding DNA: TGTGCCAGCAGTGACAGGGTCTCAAACACCGGGGAGCTGTTTTTT. As protein: CASSDRVSNTGELFF.

V is TRBV7-3 and J is TRBJ2-3; D uncertain. Germline V gene lookup returns CDR1 SGHTA and CDR2 FQGTGA. The CDR3 covers 11 residues. V was shortened by 5 bases and J by 6 bases, with 6 bases between the two germline ends. The CDR3: CASSMGDTQYF. The CDR3 coding sequence is TGTGCCAGCAGCATGGGGGATACGCAGTATTTT.

The chain carries TRBV7-9 and TRBJ2-1; no reliable D call. Trimming stripped 5 bases from V and 7 bases from J, with 9 bases between. CDR1 SEHNR and CDR2 FQNEAQ come from the germline V gene (reference sequence). The CDR3 is 12 amino acids. CDR3 sequence reads: CASSPQRNEQFF. In nucleotides, the CDR3 is TGTGCCAGCAGCCCCCAGAGAAATGAGCAGTTCTTC.

The gene calls are TRBV27 and TRBJ2-1; TRBD1 might be the D (7 bases). CDR3 length: 15 residues. Per germline, CDR1 MNHEY and CDR2 SMNVEV (reference sequence). V dropped 2 bases and J dropped 5 bases, with 13 bases sitting between them. CDR3 region: CASSLAQGGHNEQFF. CDR3 DNA sequence: TGTGCCAGCAGTTTAGCGCAGGGGGGTCACAATGAGCAGTTCTTC.

The chain carries TRBV6-1 and TRBJ1-5; D gene uncertain. The CDR3 is 14 residues long. The ends were cut back, 6 bases at V and 3 bases at J, with 12 bases in the middle. Looked up from germline, CDR1 is MNHNS and CDR2 is SASEGT. The CDR3 sequence is CASSQRQVNQPQHF. CDR3 DNA: TGTGCCAGCAGCCAGAGGCAGGTCAATCAGCCCCAGCATTTT.

The chain has TRBV3-1 and TRBJ2-2, with 11 positions matching TRBD2. After removal of 0 bases from V and 4 bases from J, the junction contained 4 bases not matched to a gene. The CDR3 loop spans 17 amino acids. Germline CDR1 reads LGHDT; CDR2 reads YNNKEL (reference sequence). The CDR3 reads CASSQELGTSGTGELFF. The CDR3, as DNA: TGTGCCAGCAGCCAAGAGCTCGGGACTAGCGGCACCGGGGAGCTGTTTTTT.

The CDR3 DNA is TGTGCCAGCAGTGAGACAGGCAGTAAAGAGACCCAGTACTTC. This translates into CASSETGSKETQYF. V and J are TRBV2 and TRBJ2-5; maybe TRBD1 (6 bases). From germline, CDR1 is SNHLY and CDR2 FYNNEI. The CDR3 is made up of 14 amino acids. Trimming cost V 3 bases and J 3 bases, with 11 bases left between them.

V gene TRBV29-1 combines with J gene TRBJ2-2; no reliable D call. Germline-derived CDR1 and CDR2 are SQVTM and ANQGSEA. Trimming shortened V by 3 bases and J by 2 bases, and 7 bases separated the two germline ends. The CDR3 length is 13 residues. The CDR3 loop reads CSVDNSNTGELFF. CDR3 coding DNA: TGCAGCGTTGATAACAGTAACACCGGGGAGCTGTTTTTT.

V gene TRBV5-1 combines with J gene TRBJ2-7; no firm D call. CDR3 size: 13 residues. Germline V lookup: CDR1 SGHRS, CDR2 YFSETQ. V lost 0 bases and J 2 bases, leaving 6 bases between the germline ends. The DNA of the CDR3 is TGCGCCAGCAGCTTGGTCCCGACCTACGAGCAGTACGTC. As protein: CASSLVPTYEQYV.

To note about this clonotype: Given a much more abundant clone one base away, this may be a read error. The chain employs TRBV15 and TRBJ2-1; tentatively, D is TRBD2 (6 bases). The V gene's germline CDR1 is LNHNV and CDR2 YYDKDF (reference sequence). The CDR3 has 16 residues. CDR3 coding DNA: TGTGCCACCAGCAGAGATCCTGGGACTGCCTACAATGAGCCGTTCTTC. Amino acids: CATSRDPGTAYNEPFF.

This chain links TRBV11-2 with TRBJ2-2; D is uncertain. The CDR3 is 12 residues long. In germline, CDR1 is SGHAT, CDR2 FQNNGV. V lost 7 bases, J lost 11 bases, and 14 bases lay in between. The CDR3 bases are TGTGCCAGCAACTCTGAGACCCCAGAGCTGTTTTTT. Encoded protein: CASNSETPELFF.

This clonotype was observed a few times. CDR3 protein: CSGAVADTQYF. The DNA of the CDR3 is TGCAGCGGGGCGGTTGCAGATACGCAGTATTTT. The chain couples TRBV29-1 to TRBJ2-3; D is unclear. The CDR3 contains 11 residues. The ends were cut back, 7 bases at V and 4 bases at J, with 9 bases in the middle. CDR1 and CDR2 (germline): SQVTM, ANQGSEA.

This clonotype appeared many times. The chain couples TRBV29-1 to TRBJ2-3, with D possibly being TRBD2 (5 bases). V was shortened by 1 base and J by 0 bases, with 11 bases between the two germline ends. Per the germline V gene, CDR1 is SQVTM and CDR2 is ANQGSEA. The CDR3 totals 15 residues. CDR3 loop: CSVEVSGDSTDTQYF. The CDR3 DNA sequence: TGCAGCGTTGAAGTAAGCGGCGACAGCACAGATACGCAGTATTTT.

The chain uses TRBV2 and TRBJ2-1; no definite D call. Germline V CDR1 and CDR2: SNHLY, FYNNEI. V was cut by 4 bases and J by 7 bases, with 17 bases left in between. This CDR3 spans 15 amino acids. The CDR3 DNA is TGTGCCAGCAGTGTCTTGGGGTGGAATGGGAATGAGCAGTTCTTC. It encodes CASSVLGWNGNEQFF.

This clonotype was observed a handful of times. CDR3 nucleotide sequence: TGTGCCAGCAGCCTCAATTCAGGGGGGCTAAGGATGAACACTGAAGCTTTCTTT. Protein sequence: CASSLNSGGLRMNTEAFF. The chain links TRBV28 to TRBJ1-1, with TRBD1 matching 7 bases. The CDR3 runs 18 residues. Trimming cost V 6 bases and J 0 bases; bases outside gene matches: 16. Germline V lookup: CDR1 MDHEN, CDR2 SYDVKM.

With regard to this clonotype: One end of the junction fails to match germline, which may point to a read error. The rearrangement joins TRBV2 to TRBJ2-6; D is ambiguous. The CDR3 is 15 residues long. Germline V gives CDR1 SNHLY, CDR2 FYNNEI. This chain's CDR3 is CASSDERSGANVLTF. In DNA, the CDR3 is TGTGCTAGCAGTGACGAGAGATCTGGGGCCAACGTCCTGACTTTC.

The chain has TRBV5-1 and TRBJ2-5, with D perhaps assigned TRBD1 or TRBD2 (5 bases each). The germline gives CDR1 SGHRS, CDR2 YFSETQ. V dropped 4 bases and J dropped 2 bases, with 21 bases sitting between them. The CDR3 is made up of 17 amino acids. CDR3 nucleotide sequence: TGCGCCAGCAGCCTTTCACTTGTGGGACCGACACAAGAGACCCAGTACTTC. It is translated as CASSLSLVGPTQETQYF.

This clonotype was seen a handful of times. The rearrangement links TRBV6-1 to TRBJ1-1; TRBD1 aligns across 8 bases. The V gene's germline CDR1 is MNHNS and CDR2 SASEGT. CDR3 length: 18 amino acids. With V trimmed by 6 bases and J by 3 bases, 18 bases remained unmatched. In nucleotides, the CDR3 is TGTGCCAGCAGCCGGATAAGACAGGGGCGCTTCGGGTACACTGAAGCTTTCTTT. Residues: CASSRIRQGRFGYTEAFF.

The chain combines TRBV20-1 with TRBJ2-4; a possible D gene is TRBD2 (6 bases). Germline V gene lookup returns CDR1 DFQATT and CDR2 SNEGSKA (reference sequence). This CDR3 contains 15 residues. V was trimmed by 5 bases and J by 3 bases, leaving 17 bases between them. CDR3 coding DNA: TGCAGTGCTTATAGACCGGGGGATAGCAAAAACATTCAGTACTTC. Translated, it gives CSAYRPGDSKNIQYF.

This chain links TRBV28 with TRBJ2-3, with TRBD2 matching 8 bases. The J segment lost 0 bases and the V segment lost 5 bases, leaving 7 bases of the junction unmatched. Germline-derived CDR1 and CDR2 are MDHEN and SYDVKM. This CDR3 has 16 residues. The CDR3 loop is CASSPPSGPSTDTQYF. As DNA, the CDR3 is TGTGCCAGCAGTCCACCTAGCGGGCCAAGCACAGATACGCAGTATTTT. Complete variable domain (other parts from reference TRBV28 and TRBJ2-3): DVKVTQSSRYLVKRTGEKVFLECVQDMDHENMFWYRQDPGLGLRLIYFSYDVKMKEKGDIPEGYSVSREKKERFSLILESASTNQTSMYLCASSPPSGPSTDTQYFGPGTRLTVL.